This is a list of T cell receptor beta chains from one sample in a study of blood T cell repertoires in COVID-19. Profiling relied on immunoSEQ multiplex PCR, and the TCRdb table lists in-frame clones only, not all of them. Here the sample spans roughly 670,000 clones, about nine tenths being singletons. Sequencing input: peripheral blood. The receptors originated from a woman in her late teens or twenties with acute or convalescent COVID-19. Both conserved end residues are part of each CDR3. Fields, in order: D gene, V gene, J gene, clone size, CDR3 protein, CDR3 DNA. D genes are given only for firm matches. Where a row states a size, it is once, few, many or the class of an expanded clone; other rows omit it.

d_call: NA
v_call: TRBV12-3/TRBV12-4
j_call: TRBJ1-1
clone_size: NA
cdr3_aa: CASSTHPNTEAFF
cdr3_nt: TGTGCCAGCAGCACTCACCCGAACACTGAAGCTTTCTTT

d_call: TRBD1
v_call: TRBV28
j_call: TRBJ1-1
clone_size: NA
cdr3_aa: CAGGTGGLMNTEAFF
cdr3_nt: TGTGCCGGAGGGACAGGGGGCCTCATGAACACTGAAGCTTTCTTT

d_call: NA
v_call: TRBV7-6
j_call: TRBJ2-3
clone_size: NA
cdr3_aa: CASSPPWGLPHTDTQYF
cdr3_nt: TGTGCCAGCAGCCCTCCGTGGGGGCTACCCCACACAGATACGCAGTATTTT

d_call: TRBD1
v_call: TRBV19
j_call: TRBJ1-4
clone_size: once
cdr3_aa: CASTTGQGASKLFF
cdr3_nt: TGTGCCAGTACCACGGGACAGGGGGCGTCTAAACTGTTTTTT

d_call: NA
v_call: TRBV11-2
j_call: TRBJ1-1
clone_size: once
cdr3_aa: CASSLGSEEAFF
cdr3_nt: TGTGCCAGCAGCTTAGGGTCGGAGGAAGCTTTCTTT

d_call: TRBD2
v_call: TRBV7-3
j_call: TRBJ2-3
clone_size: NA
cdr3_aa: CASRPPGRGDLDTQYF
cdr3_nt: TGTGCCAGCAGGCCCCCTGGGCGGGGGGACCTTGATACGCAGTATTTT

d_call: TRBD1
v_call: TRBV6-1
j_call: TRBJ1-2
clone_size: few
cdr3_aa: CASSESTGHPLRYTF
cdr3_nt: TGTGCCAGCAGTGAATCGACAGGGCACCCCCTGCGCTACACCTTC

d_call: NA
v_call: TRBV29-1
j_call: TRBJ1-1
clone_size: NA
cdr3_aa: CSVVGQTNEAFF
cdr3_nt: TGCAGCGTTGTCGGCCAAACTAATGAAGCTTTCTTT

d_call: TRBD1
v_call: TRBV2
j_call: TRBJ1-5
clone_size: few
cdr3_aa: CARDKGQGNQPQHF
cdr3_nt: TGTGCCAGAGACAAGGGACAGGGGAATCAGCCCCAGCATTTT

d_call: NA
v_call: TRBV15
j_call: TRBJ2-7
clone_size: NA
cdr3_aa: CATSRDLRQSRYEQYF
cdr3_nt: TGTGCCACCAGCAGAGATCTGAGACAGAGTAGGTACGAGCAGTACTTC

d_call: NA
v_call: TRBV30
j_call: TRBJ1-4
clone_size: NA
cdr3_aa: CAWSVPGLGNEKLFF
cdr3_nt: TGTGCCTGGAGTGTACCGGGACTGGGTAATGAAAAACTGTTTTTT

d_call: NA
v_call: TRBV28
j_call: TRBJ1-5
clone_size: once
cdr3_aa: CASSFGRGRQPQHF
cdr3_nt: TGTGCCAGCAGTTTTGGCAGGGGTAGGCAGCCCCAGCATTTT

d_call: TRBD1
v_call: TRBV18
j_call: TRBJ1-1
clone_size: NA
cdr3_aa: CASSPLDRGGAFF
cdr3_nt: TGTGCCAGCTCACCCCTCGACAGGGGTGGCGCTTTCTTT

d_call: NA
v_call: TRBV2
j_call: TRBJ1-1
clone_size: NA
cdr3_aa: CASNPNAATEAFF
cdr3_nt: TGTGCCAGCAACCCCAACGCGGCTACTGAAGCTTTCTTT

d_call: NA
v_call: TRBV6-5
j_call: TRBJ2-7
clone_size: NA
cdr3_aa: CASSRQLGRSYEQYF
cdr3_nt: TGTGCCAGCAGCCGTCAGTTAGGGAGGTCCTACGAGCAGTACTTC

d_call: TRBD2
v_call: TRBV30
j_call: TRBJ2-2
clone_size: NA
cdr3_aa: CAWCAERGGFTGELFF
cdr3_nt: TGTGCCTGGTGCGCGGAGCGGGGGGGTTTCACCGGGGAGCTGTTTTTT

d_call: NA
v_call: TRBV7-9
j_call: TRBJ1-6
clone_size: NA
cdr3_aa: CASSLRGISYNSPLHF
cdr3_nt: TGTGCCAGCAGCCTAAGAGGGATCTCCTATAATTCACCCCTCCACTTT

d_call: TRBD1
v_call: TRBV5-1
j_call: TRBJ2-1
clone_size: NA
cdr3_aa: CASSKDRASHNEQFF
cdr3_nt: TGCGCCAGCAGCAAAGACAGGGCGTCCCACAATGAGCAGTTCTTC

d_call: TRBD1
v_call: TRBV3-1/TRBV3-2
j_call: TRBJ2-7
clone_size: NA
cdr3_aa: CASSQPRTGGYYEQYF
cdr3_nt: TGTGCCAGCAGCCAACCGCGGACAGGGGGATATTACGAGCAGTACTTC

d_call: NA
v_call: TRBV10-3
j_call: TRBJ2-7
clone_size: NA
cdr3_aa: CAISRERWNPSPTYEQYF
cdr3_nt: TGTGCCATCAGCCGGGAACGATGGAACCCCAGTCCTACCTACGAGCAGTACTTC

d_call: TRBD1
v_call: TRBV7-9
j_call: TRBJ1-2
clone_size: NA
cdr3_aa: CASSFNNPTGDGYTF
cdr3_nt: TGTGCCAGCAGCTTTAATAATCCGACAGGGGATGGCTACACCTTC

d_call: NA
v_call: TRBV4-1
j_call: TRBJ1-5
clone_size: NA
cdr3_aa: CASSQDEGVNQPQHF
cdr3_nt: TGCGCCAGCAGCCAAGACGAGGGGGTCAATCAGCCCCAGCATTTT

d_call: NA
v_call: TRBV9
j_call: TRBJ1-5
clone_size: few
cdr3_aa: CASSVAKDSNQPQHF
cdr3_nt: TGTGCCAGCAGCGTAGCAAAGGACAGTAATCAGCCCCAGCATTTT

d_call: TRBD1
v_call: TRBV11-2
j_call: TRBJ1-2
clone_size: NA
cdr3_aa: CASSSPTGFTNYGYTF
cdr3_nt: TGTGCCAGCAGCTCACCGACAGGGTTTACTAACTATGGCTACACCTTC

d_call: TRBD1
v_call: TRBV5-6
j_call: TRBJ1-1
clone_size: NA
cdr3_aa: CASSLVSGGTEAFF
cdr3_nt: TGTGCCAGCAGCTTGGTATCAGGGGGCACTGAAGCTTTCTTT

d_call: NA
v_call: TRBV13
j_call: TRBJ2-1
clone_size: NA
cdr3_aa: CASSWRSGNEQFF
cdr3_nt: TGTGCCAGCAGCTGGAGGTCGGGCAATGAGCAGTTCTTC

d_call: TRBD1
v_call: TRBV2
j_call: TRBJ1-2
clone_size: NA
cdr3_aa: CASSDQDRAPGRDPFNYGYTF
cdr3_nt: TGTGCCAGCAGTGACCAGGACAGGGCCCCGGGTCGCGATCCTTTTAACTATGGCTACACCTTC

d_call: NA
v_call: TRBV4-2
j_call: TRBJ2-1
clone_size: NA
cdr3_aa: CASSRISSEYNEQFF
cdr3_nt: TGTGCCAGCAGCCGGATTTCGTCGGAGTACAATGAGCAGTTCTTC

d_call: NA
v_call: TRBV21-1
j_call: TRBJ1-1
clone_size: NA
cdr3_aa: CASSRVSRWGREGSNTEAFF
cdr3_nt: TGTGCCAGCAGCAGGGTCTCGAGGTGGGGAAGGGAGGGAAGCAACACTGAAGCTTTCTTT

d_call: NA
v_call: TRBV27
j_call: TRBJ2-7
clone_size: NA
cdr3_aa: CASSSPTLPYEQYF
cdr3_nt: TGTGCCAGCAGTTCCCCTACGTTACCCTACGAGCAGTACTTC

d_call: NA
v_call: TRBV7-8
j_call: TRBJ1-3
clone_size: NA
cdr3_aa: CASSSAYGQLSGNTIYF
cdr3_nt: TGTGCCAGCAGCTCGGCCTATGGACAGCTCTCTGGAAACACCATATATTTT